The clone carrying this T cell receptor beta chain showed up just a few times. Its cognate antigen is unknown. This sample is part of a study of T cells in Graves' hyperthyroidism and ophthalmopathy. Overall study findings and caveats: Stable hyperthyroidism and ophthalmopathy were separated using 13 V-J signatures.

The CDR3 loop spans 15 amino acids. Trimming removed 0 bases at V and 0 bases at J, with 10 bases between. Looked up from germline, CDR1 is SGHRS and CDR2 is YFSETQ. Amplification yielded TCR beta CDR3 regions, with RNA transcripts as the source. Initially, a first-round RT-PCR of the TCR CDR3 employed the HTBI primer set. From the multiplex PCR reads, TCRdb called clonotypes with MiXCR, one entry per CDR3 protein. The sample records approximately 590,000 distinct CDR3 sequences, around 14% being singletons. Hyperthyroidism of Graves' type that showed no ophthalmopathy progression within 18 months was stable. The source of the PBMCs was around 9 ml of fresh peripheral blood.

The chain recombines TRBV5-1 with TRBJ2-7; D is unclear. The source is a woman in her twenties or thirties with Graves' hyperthyroidism. What was sequenced was blood. The DNA of the CDR3 is TGCGCCAGCAGCTTGGTCCCCAGGATCTCCTACGAGCAGTACTTC. This sequence encodes CASSLVPRISYEQYF.